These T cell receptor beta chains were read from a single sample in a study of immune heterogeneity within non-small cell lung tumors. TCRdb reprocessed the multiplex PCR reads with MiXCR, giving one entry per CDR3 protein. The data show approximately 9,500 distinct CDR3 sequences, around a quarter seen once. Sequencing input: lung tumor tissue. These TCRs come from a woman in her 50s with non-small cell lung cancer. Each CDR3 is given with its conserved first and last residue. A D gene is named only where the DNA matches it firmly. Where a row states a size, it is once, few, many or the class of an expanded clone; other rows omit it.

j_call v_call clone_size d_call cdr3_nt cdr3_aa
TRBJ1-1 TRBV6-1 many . TGTGCCAGCAGTGAACTGGCGTTGAACACTGAAGCTTTCTTT CASSELALNTEAFF
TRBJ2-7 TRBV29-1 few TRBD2 TGCAGCGTTGTTGGGCAGGGAGGGTCCTACGAGCAGTACTTC CSVVGQGGSYEQYF
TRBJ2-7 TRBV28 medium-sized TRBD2 TGTGCCAGCAGCAGGGGGGGGACTAGCGGCTACGAGCAGTACTTC CASSRGGTSGYEQYF
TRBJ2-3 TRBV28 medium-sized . TGTGCCAGCAGTTTAACGTTGGAGGGCACAGATACGCAGTATTTT CASSLTLEGTDTQYF
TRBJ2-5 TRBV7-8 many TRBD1 TGTGCCAGCAGCTTAACAGGGGGCGCCGGGACCCAGTACTTC CASSLTGGAGTQYF
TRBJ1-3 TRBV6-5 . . TGTGCCAGCAGTAACAGGGCTGGAAACACCATATATTTT CASSNRAGNTIYF
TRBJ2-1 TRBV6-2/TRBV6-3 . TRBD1 TGTGCCAGCAGCGCAGTCACAGGGGGTAATGAGCAGTTCTTC CASSAVTGGNEQFF
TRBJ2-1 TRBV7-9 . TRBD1 TGTGCCAGCAGCCCGGGACAGGGGGGGAATGAGCAGTTCTTC CASSPGQGGNEQFF
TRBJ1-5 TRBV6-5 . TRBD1 TGTGCCAGCAGTCACTCGGGAGGGGGCAACCAGCCCCAGCATTTT CASSHSGGGNQPQHF
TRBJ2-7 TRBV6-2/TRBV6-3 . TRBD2 TGTGCCAGCAGTTACTTAGCGGGAGACGAGCAGTACTTC CASSYLAGDEQYF
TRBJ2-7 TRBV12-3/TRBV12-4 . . TGTGCCAGCAGTTTAAATTACAGGGACTACGAGCAGTACTTC CASSLNYRDYEQYF
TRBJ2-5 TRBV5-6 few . TGTGCCAGCAGCTCGGGACTGAGGGAAGAGACCCAGTACTTC CASSSGLREETQYF
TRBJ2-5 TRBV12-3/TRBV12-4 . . TGTGCCAGCAGCACCCTAGAGACCCAGTACTTC CASSTLETQYF
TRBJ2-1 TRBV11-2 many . TGTGCCAGCAGCTTAGTTACGATCATTGAGCAGTTCTTC CASSLVTIIEQFF
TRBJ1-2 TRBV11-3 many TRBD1 TGTGCCAGCAGCCTGGGGGGAAAGCGGACAGGTCTTGGCTACACCTTC CASSLGGKRTGLGYTF
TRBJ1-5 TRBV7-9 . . TGTGCCAGCAGCTTACCCAATCAGCCCCAGCATTTT CASSLPNQPQHF
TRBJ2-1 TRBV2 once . TGTGCCGGCAGTGGGGGTCAGGATGAGCAGCTCTTC CAGSGGQDEQLF
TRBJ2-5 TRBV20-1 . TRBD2 TGCAGTGACCCACGTGGGGGGGGTACAAGAGAGACCCAGTACTTC CSDPRGGGTRETQYF
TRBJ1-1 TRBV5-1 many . TGCGCCAGCAGCCCAATCGGACGGCAGAACACTGAAGCTTTCTTT CASSPIGRQNTEAFF
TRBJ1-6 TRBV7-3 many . TGTGCCAGCAGCTTAACGGACGGGGACTCACCCCTCCACTTT CASSLTDGDSPLHF
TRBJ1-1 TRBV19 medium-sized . TGTGCCAGCTCTCGGACAGCCCTGAACACTGAAGCTTTCTTT CASSRTALNTEAFF
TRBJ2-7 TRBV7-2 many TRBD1 TGTGCCAGCAGTCCGACAGGGTCCCCCTACGAGCAGTACTTC CASSPTGSPYEQYF
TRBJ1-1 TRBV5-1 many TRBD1 TGCGCCAGCCTTCACCGTCCGGGACAGGGGAACACTGAAGCTTTCTTT CASLHRPGQGNTEAFF
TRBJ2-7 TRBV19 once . TGTGCCAGTAGTATAGATTCGTGGACGGGATACGAGCAGTACTTC CASSIDSWTGYEQYF
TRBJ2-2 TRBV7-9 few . TGTGCCAGCAGCAAAGGACAGGGAGGGGCCAACACCGGGGAGCTGTTTTTT CASSKGQGGANTGELFF
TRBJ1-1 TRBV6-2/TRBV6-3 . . TGTGCCAGCACACTACTGGGAGGGGAAGCTTTCTTT CASTLLGGEAFF
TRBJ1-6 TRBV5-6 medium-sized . TGTGCCAGCAGCTTGGCAATGGGCTATAATTCACCCCTCCACTTT CASSLAMGYNSPLHF
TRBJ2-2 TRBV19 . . TGTGCCAGTAGTATAACGGGCGGAAACACCGGGGAGCTGTTTTTT CASSITGGNTGELFF
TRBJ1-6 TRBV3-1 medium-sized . TGTGCCAGCAGCCTAAAACAGGCCCTCCACTTT CASSLKQALHF
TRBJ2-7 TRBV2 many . TGTGCCAGCCGAGGGGGGGACGAGCAGTACTTC CASRGGDEQYF
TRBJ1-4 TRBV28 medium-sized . TGTGCCAGCAGTTACGGGCAGTCAACTAATGAAAAACTGTTTTTT CASSYGQSTNEKLFF
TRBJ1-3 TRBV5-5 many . TGTGCCAGCAGCCTTTTTCCCCCCAGGCCCTCTGGAAACACCATATATTTT CASSLFPPRPSGNTIYF
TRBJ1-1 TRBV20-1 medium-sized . TGCAGTGCGGCTGGACAATTGAACACTGAAGCTTTCTTT CSAAGQLNTEAFF
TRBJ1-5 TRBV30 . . TGTGCCTGGAGTGTAGATAGCAGCAATCAGCCCCAGCATTTT CAWSVDSSNQPQHF
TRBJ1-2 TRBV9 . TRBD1 TGTGCCAGCAGCCGACAGGGTGTGTATAGCTATGGCTACACCTTC CASSRQGVYSYGYTF
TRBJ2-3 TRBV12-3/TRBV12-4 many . TGTGCCAGCAGTTTAGTTTCCGTCACAGATACGCAGTATTTT CASSLVSVTDTQYF
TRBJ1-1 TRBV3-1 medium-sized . TGTGCCAGCAGCCAAGGACAGGCGTACATGAACACTGAAGCTTTCTTT CASSQGQAYMNTEAFF
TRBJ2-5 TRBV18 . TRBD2 TGTGCCAGCTCAGCTAGCGGGAAGGAGACCCAGTACTTC CASSASGKETQYF
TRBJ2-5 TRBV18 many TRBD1 TGTGCCAGCTCACCACGGGACAGGGGAGAGACCCAGTACTTC CASSPRDRGETQYF
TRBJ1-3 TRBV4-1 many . TGCGCCAGCAGCCAAGGGCCCATGGGAAACACCATATATTTT CASSQGPMGNTIYF
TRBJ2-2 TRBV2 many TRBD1 TGTGCCAGCAGCGGACAGGGAGACACCGGGGAGCTGTTTTTT CASSGQGDTGELFF